These 28 T cell receptor beta chains were all obtained from the same sample, sequenced in a study of blood T cells in healthy people across ages. With a J-beta primer mix and a sample-barcoded 5' primer, a second PCR ran about 7 to 11 cycles. TCRdb re-called the 5' RACE reads with MiXCR, one entry per CDR3 protein. In the table there are more than 900,000 distinct CDR3 sequences, almost 25% of which are singletons. These data were likewise used in another study, on T cells of mothers and their children.

The sequenced sample was blood. These receptors were collected from a girl aged 2-10 years in good health.

This chain uses TRBV7-2 with TRBJ1-2, with D perhaps matching TRBD1 (5 bases). In germline, CDR1 is SGHTA, CDR2 FQGNSA. Between the trimmed V and J ends, which lost 1 base and 4 bases, there was a span of 19 bases. The CDR3 loop spans 17 amino acids. CDR3 in amino acids: CASSLDRIAAQGYGYTF. Here the CDR3 DNA reads TGTGCCAGCAGCTTAGATCGAATCGCGGCTCAGGGCTATGGCTACACCTTC.

This rearrangement joins TRBV7-9 to TRBJ1-2; D gene uncertain. In germline, CDR1 is SEHNR, CDR2 FQNEAQ (reference sequence). The CDR3 consists of 11 residues. Trimming removed 5 bases from V and 5 bases from J, with 6 bases in between. CDR3 sequence: CASSPTYGYTF. The CDR3 coding sequence is TGTGCCAGCAGCCCCACTTATGGCTACACCTTC. Full variable domain (outside the CDR3, taken from reference TRBV7-9 and TRBJ1-2): DTGVSQNPRHKITKRGQNVTFRCDPISEHNRLYWYRQTLGQGPEFLTYFQNEAQLEKSRLLSDRFSAERPKGSFSTLEIQRTEQGDSAMYLCASSPTYGYTFGSGTRLTVV.

The rearrangement uses TRBV14 and TRBJ1-1; D gene unclear. The V gene lost 2 bases and the J gene lost 4 bases, with 8 bases spanning the gap. The length of the CDR3 is 13 residues. Germline loops: CDR1 SGHDN, CDR2 FVKESK. The CDR3 nucleotides read TGTGCCAGCAGCCAATTGCAGGCCACTGAAGCTTTCTTT. It yields the protein CASSQLQATEAFF. Full variable domain (outside the CDR3, taken from reference TRBV14 and TRBJ1-1): EAGVTQFPSHSVIEKGQTVTLRCDPISGHDNLYWYRRVMGKEIKFLLHFVKESKQDESGMPNNRFLAERTGGTYSTLKVQPAELEDSGVYFCASSQLQATEAFFGQGTRLTVV.

The genes are TRBV7-2 and TRBJ2-3; 10 nucleotides align to TRBD1. The junction had 9 bases not matched to a gene; V was cut back by 8 bases and J by 7 bases. Per the germline V gene, CDR1 is SGHTA and CDR2 is FQGNSA. The CDR3 spans 14 residues. The CDR3 DNA reads TGTGCCAGCGGCTGGGACAGGGGCTACCATACGCAGTATTTT. Residues: CASGWDRGYHTQYF.

There are a few counts of this clonotype. The V gene is TRBV12-3 or TRBV12-4, the J gene TRBJ2-3; D remains ambiguous. V gave up 3 bases and J gave up 10 bases, with 14 bases separating them. There are 13 residues in the CDR3. The CDR3 loop is CASSFSPPQSQYF. The DNA of the CDR3 is TGTGCCAGCAGTTTTTCTCCTCCCCAATCGCAGTATTTT.

This clonotype was counted a few times. Germline is not matched at one junction end, which may reflect a read error. This chain joins TRBV29-1 and TRBJ2-7; tentatively, D is TRBD2 (5 bases). The length of the CDR3 is 17 residues. Germline V gene data show CDR1 as SQVTM and CDR2 as ANQGSEA. This chain's CDR3 is CSVEWRSESLHSYEQCF. The CDR3 DNA reads TGCAGCGTTGAATGGAGGTCGGAGTCTCTGCACAGCTACGAGCAGTGCTTC.

The J gene is TRBJ2-7, the V gene TRBV5-6; D is unclear. The CDR3 has 16 residues. Germline V gene sequence: CDR1 SGHDT, CDR2 YYEEEE. Trimming left V 6 bases short and J 3 bases short, with 22 bases between. CDR3 sequence (DNA): TGTGCCAGCACCGAGCCCCCTCAAGTCCCAGGCTACGAGCAGTACTTC. Residues: CASTEPPQVPGYEQYF. Filled out from reference TRBV5-6 and TRBJ2-7, the complete variable domain reads DAGVTQSPTHLIKTRGQQVTLRCSPKSGHDTVSWYQQALGQGPQFIFQYYEEEERQRGNFPDRFSGHQFPNYSSELNVNALLLGDSALYLCASTEPPQVPGYEQYFGPGTRLTVT.

This clonotype was counted only a few times. The chain couples TRBV9 to TRBJ2-1; TRBD2 aligns across 12 bases. This CDR3 has 20 residues. J gave up 0 bases and V 6 bases, and 16 bases lay outside the gene matches. Germline values: CDR1 SGDLS, CDR2 YYNGEE. CDR3 nucleotide sequence: TGTGCCAGCACCCCGGAGGTACTAGCGGGGGGCTTATACTCCTACAATGAGCAGTTCTTC. Its protein product is CASTPEVLAGGLYSYNEQFF. Full variable domain (outside the CDR3, taken from reference TRBV9 and TRBJ2-1): DSGVTQTPKHLITATGQRVTLRCSPRSGDLSVYWYQQSLDQGLQFLIQYYNGEERAKGNILERFSAQQFPDLHSELNLSSLELGDSALYFCASTPEVLAGGLYSYNEQFFGPGTRLTVL.

The chain combines TRBV9 with TRBJ2-7; TRBD1 agrees at 8 bases. The junction had 6 bases not matched to a gene; V was cut back by 0 bases and J by 4 bases. The V gene's germline CDR1 is SGDLS and CDR2 YYNGEE. The CDR3 totals 15 residues. The DNA for the CDR3 is TGTGCCAGCAGCGTAGATTCGGGACAGGTATACGAGCAGTACTTC. Amino acid sequence: CASSVDSGQVYEQYF.

This clonotype turned up a few times. The chain uses TRBV27 and TRBJ1-1; 7 bases map to TRBD1. The CDR3 sequence is 13 residues long. The V gene's germline CDR1 is MNHEY and CDR2 SMNVEV (reference sequence). Losses at the gene ends were 0 bases for V and 5 bases for J; bases not matched to a gene: 0. The DNA for the CDR3 is TGTGCCAGCAGTTTATCACAGGGGACTGAAGCTTTCTTT. Translating it yields CASSLSQGTEAFF.

This clonotype was seen more than once but under ten times. The chain joins TRBV7-3 to TRBJ2-5; D is unclear. The CDR3 loop spans 13 amino acids. Looked up from germline, CDR1 is SGHTA and CDR2 is FQGTGA. V shed 1 base and J shed 0 bases, with 3 bases lying between them. Here the CDR3 DNA reads TGTGCCAGCAGCTTAATCCACCAAGAGACCCAGTACTTC. This encodes CASSLIHQETQYF.

This clonotype appeared a single time. The chain links TRBV5-4 to TRBJ2-5; TRBD2 aligns across 9 bases. The J call is in doubt because the DNA end fits TRBJ2-1 better. Germline CDR1 reads SGHNT; CDR2 reads YYREEE (reference sequence). This CDR3 is built from 17 residues. Here the CDR3 reads CASRPSGRRPNTNEQFF. CDR3 sequence (DNA): TGTGCCAGCAGACCGAGCGGGAGGCGGCCAAATACAAATGAGCAGTTCTTC.

This clonotype occurred a few times. The genes are TRBV29-1 and TRBJ1-2; D may be TRBD1 (6 bases). The CDR3 covers 13 residues. Looked up from germline, CDR1 is SQVTM and CDR2 is ANQGSEA. Trimming took 4 bases from V and 3 from J, leaving 12 bases between them. This CDR3 reads CSVGTEDYYGYTF. CDR3 DNA sequence: TGCAGCGTTGGGACAGAGGATTACTATGGCTACACCTTC.

The V gene is TRBV5-1, the J gene TRBJ2-1; D is unclear. V was shortened by 3 bases and J by 4 bases, with 8 bases between the two germline ends. Germline values: CDR1 SGHRS, CDR2 YFSETQ. The CDR3 spans 13 residues. The CDR3, as DNA: TGCGCCAGCAGCTCAACAGAGTACAATGAGCAGTTCTTC. Amino acid sequence: CASSSTEYNEQFF.

CDR3 sequence reads: CASSYRLAVAKNIQYF. CDR3 bases: TGTGCCAGCAGCTACAGACTAGCGGTAGCCAAAAACATTCAGTACTTC. This sequence joins TRBV12-3 or TRBV12-4 and TRBJ2-4; 9 nucleotides agree with TRBD2. The CDR3 has 16 residues. V lost 6 bases and J lost 0; bases outside the gene matches: 6.

The CDR3 DNA sequence: TGTGCCAGCAGCGCTCCAGCTTCTAATGAAAAACTGTTTTTT. Translation: CASSAPASNEKLFF. The chain couples TRBV7-2 to TRBJ1-4, with D hard to call. The ends were cut back, 5 bases at V and 3 bases at J, with 10 bases in the middle. This CDR3 has 14 residues. Germline CDR1 is SGHTA and CDR2 is FQGNSA.

This clonotype has only a few counts. The CDR3 region is CASSFGSLNTGELFF. Written as DNA, the CDR3 is TGTGCCAGCAGCTTCGGGAGCTTAAACACCGGGGAGCTGTTTTTT. This sequence joins TRBV5-6 and TRBJ2-2; D might be TRBD2 (6 bases). The length of the CDR3 is 15 residues. V lost 2 bases and J 2 bases, leaving 10 bases between the germline ends. Germline V CDR1 and CDR2: SGHDT, YYEEEE.

The V and J genes are TRBV3-1 and TRBJ1-4, with D unclear. Deletions cut 1 base from V and 8 bases from J, with 8 bases between. From germline, CDR1 is LGHDT and CDR2 YNNKEL (reference sequence). The CDR3 runs to 13 residues. The CDR3 is CASSQGFGEKLFF. In DNA, the CDR3 is TGTGCCAGCAGCCAAGGTTTCGGAGAAAAACTGTTTTTT.

This clonotype was found a few times. This chain links TRBV4-1 with TRBJ1-1; D uncertain. The germline V and J ends were trimmed by 0 bases and 1 base, with 12 bases remaining between them. Germline CDR1 reads MGHRA; CDR2 reads YSYEKL. The CDR3 spans 16 residues. Here the CDR3 DNA reads TGCGCCAGCAGCCAAGAAAGTTATGTGGGGAACACTGAAGCTTTCTTT. This translates into CASSQESYVGNTEAFF.

Points on this clonotype: The junction departs from the called germline gene at one end, perhaps through a read error. The chain joins TRBV5-4 to TRBJ2-5; perhaps TRBD2 as D (6 bases). Germline lookup yields CDR1 SGHNT and CDR2 YYREEE (reference sequence). The CDR3 is 13 residues long. Written as DNA, the CDR3 is TGTGCCAGCAGCTTCGGGAGTTCAAATGAGCATTTCTTC. It translates to CASSFGSSNEHFF.

Concerning this clonotype itself: At one of its ends the junction is not consistent with the germline gene, which may arise from a read error. The chain uses TRBV25-1 and TRBJ2-7; D remains unclear. CDR1 MGHDK and CDR2 SYGVNS come from the germline V gene. This CDR3 comprises 13 residues. Written as DNA, the CDR3 is TGTGCCAGCAGTGAATATGTGGGCAGTGGGGTTCACTTC. It is translated as CASSEYVGSGVHF.

This chain uses TRBV29-1 with TRBJ2-3, with 11 bases aligning to TRBD2. The CDR3 sequence is 13 residues long. Per germline, CDR1 SQVTM and CDR2 ANQGSEA. CDR3 amino acids: CSAGTSGSDTQYF. CDR3 in DNA: TGCAGTGCCGGGACTAGCGGTTCAGATACGCAGTATTTT.

This chain links TRBV28 with TRBJ2-5; 14 bases map to TRBD2. CDR1 is MDHEN, CDR2 SYDVKM, per germline. Losses at the gene ends were 5 bases for V and 3 bases for J; bases not matched to a gene: 8. This CDR3 is 17 amino acids long. The CDR3 coding sequence is TGTGCCAGCAGTGCCGGACTAGCGGGAGGTTCCAAAGAGACCCAGTACTTC. Its translation is CASSAGLAGGSKETQYF.

The CDR3 DNA is TGTGCCACAGTGACAGGATCCCCCAATGAGCAGTTCTTC. It translates to CATVTGSPNEQFF. J is TRBJ2-1 and V is TRBV2; D may be TRBD1 (6 bases). This CDR3 contains 13 residues. V was cut by 10 bases and J by 6 bases, with 16 bases left in between. CDR1 and CDR2 from the germline V gene are SNHLY and FYNNEI.

This clonotype was counted a few times. An end of the junction differs from the germline gene, which may be a read error. J is TRBJ2-2 and V is TRBV2; D possibly matches TRBD1 or TRBD2 (6 bases each). The CDR3 runs 16 residues. Per germline, CDR1 SNHLY and CDR2 FYNNEI. CDR3 sequence reads: CASSEGGLTATGELFF. In DNA form, the CDR3 reads TGTGCCAGCAGCGAAGGGGGACTTACCGCCACCGGGGAGCTGTTTTTT.

This clonotype was detected a few times. The chain joins TRBV4-3 to TRBJ2-3; TRBD2 matches 12 bases. Germline trimming cut 2 bases from V and 2 bases from J; bases unmatched to any gene: 8. From germline, CDR1 is LGHNA and CDR2 YSLEER. The CDR3 extends over 18 amino acids. DNA for the CDR3: TGCGCCAGCAGCCAAAACCCTGGACTAGCGGGGAACACAGATACGCAGTATTTT. Its protein is CASSQNPGLAGNTDTQYF.

At least ten counts were recorded for this clonotype. The chain carries TRBV7-2 and TRBJ2-1; TRBD1 is a possible D gene (5 bases). The CDR3 runs to 13 residues. V was shortened by 5 bases and J by 2 bases, with 7 bases between the two germline ends. Germline V CDR1 and CDR2: SGHTA, FQGNSA. DNA of the CDR3: TGTGCCAGCAGCCCGGACACCTACAATGAGCAGTTCTTC. It translates to CASSPDTYNEQFF.

This clonotype was picked up a small number of times. The chain combines TRBV29-1 with TRBJ2-7, with D maybe TRBD2 (6 bases). Per the germline V gene, CDR1 is SQVTM and CDR2 is ANQGSEA. The CDR3 consists of 15 residues. Trimming pared 1 base from V and 6 bases from J, leaving 19 bases between. The CDR3 DNA reads TGCAGCGTTGAAGTAGGGATCTTGGGACTTGGCGAGCAGTACTTC. It encodes CSVEVGILGLGEQYF.